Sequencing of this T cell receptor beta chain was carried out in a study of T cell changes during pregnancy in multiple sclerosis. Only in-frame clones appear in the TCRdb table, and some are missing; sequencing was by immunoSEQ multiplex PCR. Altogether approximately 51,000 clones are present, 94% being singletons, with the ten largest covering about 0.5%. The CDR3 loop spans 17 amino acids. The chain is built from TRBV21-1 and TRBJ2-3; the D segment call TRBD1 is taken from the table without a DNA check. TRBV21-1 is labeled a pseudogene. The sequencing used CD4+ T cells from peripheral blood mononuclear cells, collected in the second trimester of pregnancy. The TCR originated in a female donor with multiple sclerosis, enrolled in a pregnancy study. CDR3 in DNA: TGTGCCAGCAGCAGCAAGCTCAGGGATCCTAGCACAGATACGCAGTATTTT. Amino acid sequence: CASSSKLRDPSTDTQYF.